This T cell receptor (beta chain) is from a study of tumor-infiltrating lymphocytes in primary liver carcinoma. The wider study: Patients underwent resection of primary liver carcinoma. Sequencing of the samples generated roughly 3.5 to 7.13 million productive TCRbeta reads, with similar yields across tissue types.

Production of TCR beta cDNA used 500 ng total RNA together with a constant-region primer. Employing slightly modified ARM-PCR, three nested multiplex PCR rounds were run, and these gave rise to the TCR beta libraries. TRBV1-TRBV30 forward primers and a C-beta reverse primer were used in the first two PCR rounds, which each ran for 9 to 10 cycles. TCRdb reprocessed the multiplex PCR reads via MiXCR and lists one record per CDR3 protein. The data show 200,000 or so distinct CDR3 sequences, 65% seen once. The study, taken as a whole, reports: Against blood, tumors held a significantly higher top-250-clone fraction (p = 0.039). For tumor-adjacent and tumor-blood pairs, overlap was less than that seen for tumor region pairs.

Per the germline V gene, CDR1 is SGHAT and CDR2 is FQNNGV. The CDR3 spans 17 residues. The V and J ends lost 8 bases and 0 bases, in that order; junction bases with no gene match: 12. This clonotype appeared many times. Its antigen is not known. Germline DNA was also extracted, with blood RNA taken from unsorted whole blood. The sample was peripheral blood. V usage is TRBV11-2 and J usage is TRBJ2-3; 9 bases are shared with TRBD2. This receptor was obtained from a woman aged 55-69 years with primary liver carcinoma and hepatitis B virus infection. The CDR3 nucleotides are TGTGCCAGCTCCTCGGTAGCGGGAGTGCCTAGCACAGATACGCAGTATTTT. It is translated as CASSSVAGVPSTDTQYF.